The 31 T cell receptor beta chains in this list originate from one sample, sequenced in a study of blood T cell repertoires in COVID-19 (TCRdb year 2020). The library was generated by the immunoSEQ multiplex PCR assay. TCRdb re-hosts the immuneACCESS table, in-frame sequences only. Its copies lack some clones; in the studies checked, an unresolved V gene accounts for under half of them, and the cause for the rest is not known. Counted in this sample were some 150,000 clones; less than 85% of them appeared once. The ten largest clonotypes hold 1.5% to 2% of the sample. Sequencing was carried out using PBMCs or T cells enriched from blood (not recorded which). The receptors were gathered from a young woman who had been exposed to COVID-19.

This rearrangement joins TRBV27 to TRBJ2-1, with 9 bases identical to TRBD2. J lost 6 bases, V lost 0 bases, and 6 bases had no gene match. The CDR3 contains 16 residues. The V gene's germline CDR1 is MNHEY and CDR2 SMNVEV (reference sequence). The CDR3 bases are TGTGCCAGCAGTTTATCGAAGCGGGAGGAGGGCAATGAGCAGTTCTTC. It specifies CASSLSKREEGNEQFF.

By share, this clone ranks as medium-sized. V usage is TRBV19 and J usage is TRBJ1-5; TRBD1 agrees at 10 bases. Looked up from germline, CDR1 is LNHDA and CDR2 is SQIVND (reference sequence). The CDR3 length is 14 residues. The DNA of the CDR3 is TGTCTCGGACAGGGGGGGATTAGCAATCAGCCCCAGCATTTT. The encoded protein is CLGQGGISNQPQHF.

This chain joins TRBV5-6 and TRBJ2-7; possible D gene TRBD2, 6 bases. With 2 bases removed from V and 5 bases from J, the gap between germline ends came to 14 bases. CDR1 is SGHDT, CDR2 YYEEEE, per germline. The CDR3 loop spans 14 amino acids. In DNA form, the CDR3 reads TGTGCCAGCAGCTTTGGCGGAGGGGTCCACGAGCAGTACTTC. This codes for CASSFGGGVHEQYF.

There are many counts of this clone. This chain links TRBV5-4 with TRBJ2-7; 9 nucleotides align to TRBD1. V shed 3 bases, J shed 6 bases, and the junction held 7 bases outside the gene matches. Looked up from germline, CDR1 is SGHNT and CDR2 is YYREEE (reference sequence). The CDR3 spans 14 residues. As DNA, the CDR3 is TGTGCCAGCAGCTCGAGACAGGGGGTGGGCGAGCAGTACTTC. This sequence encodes CASSSRQGVGEQYF.

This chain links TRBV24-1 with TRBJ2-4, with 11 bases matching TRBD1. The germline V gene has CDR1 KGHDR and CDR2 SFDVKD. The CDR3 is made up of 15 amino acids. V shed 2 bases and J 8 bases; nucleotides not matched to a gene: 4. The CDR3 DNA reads TGTGCCACCAGTGATTCCGGGACAGGGGGGTACATTCAGTACTTC. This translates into CATSDSGTGGYIQYF.

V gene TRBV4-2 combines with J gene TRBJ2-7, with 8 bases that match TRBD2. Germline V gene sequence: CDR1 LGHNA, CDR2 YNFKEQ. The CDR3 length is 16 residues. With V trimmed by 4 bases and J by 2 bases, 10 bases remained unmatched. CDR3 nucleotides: TGTGCCAGCAGCCCGCCCGGGGGCGGGAGGACCTACGAGCAGTACTTC. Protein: CASSPPGGGRTYEQYF.

The CDR3 nucleotides read TGTGCCACCCAAGGGAGGGGTAAAACATCTGGGGCCAACGTCCTGACTTTC. It yields the protein CATQGRGKTSGANVLTF. The genes are TRBV24-1 and TRBJ2-6, with 7 bases that match TRBD2. With V trimmed by 9 bases and J by 1 base, 11 bases remained unmatched. This CDR3 has 17 amino acids. Germline assignment: CDR1 KGHDR and CDR2 SFDVKD.

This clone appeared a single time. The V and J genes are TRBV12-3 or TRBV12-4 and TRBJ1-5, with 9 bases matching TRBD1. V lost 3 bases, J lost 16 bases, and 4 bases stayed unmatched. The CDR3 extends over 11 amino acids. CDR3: CASSFGTGKHF. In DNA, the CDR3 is TGTGCCAGCAGTTTCGGGACAGGGAAACATTTT.

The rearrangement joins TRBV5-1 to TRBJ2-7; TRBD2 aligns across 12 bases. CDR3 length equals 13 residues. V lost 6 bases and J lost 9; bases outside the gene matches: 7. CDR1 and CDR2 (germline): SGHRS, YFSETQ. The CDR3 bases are TGCGCCAGCACTCTAGCGGGAGGGCCAACGCAGTACTTC. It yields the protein CASTLAGGPTQYF.

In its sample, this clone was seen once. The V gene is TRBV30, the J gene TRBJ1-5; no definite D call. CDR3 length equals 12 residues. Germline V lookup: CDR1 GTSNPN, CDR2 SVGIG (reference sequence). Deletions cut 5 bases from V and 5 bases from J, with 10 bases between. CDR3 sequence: CAWSEGYQPQHF. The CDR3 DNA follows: TGTGCCTGGTCAGAGGGTTATCAGCCCCAGCATTTT.

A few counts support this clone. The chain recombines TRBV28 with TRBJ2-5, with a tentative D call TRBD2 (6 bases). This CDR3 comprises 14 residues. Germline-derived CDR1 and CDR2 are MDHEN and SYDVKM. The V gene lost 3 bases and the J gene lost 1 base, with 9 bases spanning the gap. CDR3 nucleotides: TGTGCCAGCAGTTTTCCCGGGAGCCAAGAGACCCAGTACTTC. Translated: CASSFPGSQETQYF.

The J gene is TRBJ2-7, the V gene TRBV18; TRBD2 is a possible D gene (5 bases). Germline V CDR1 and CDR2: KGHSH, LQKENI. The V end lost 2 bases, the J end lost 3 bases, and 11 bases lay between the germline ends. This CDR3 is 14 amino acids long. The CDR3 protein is CASSPSDGLYEQYF. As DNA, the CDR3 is TGTGCCAGCTCACCATCTGACGGACTCTACGAGCAGTACTTC.

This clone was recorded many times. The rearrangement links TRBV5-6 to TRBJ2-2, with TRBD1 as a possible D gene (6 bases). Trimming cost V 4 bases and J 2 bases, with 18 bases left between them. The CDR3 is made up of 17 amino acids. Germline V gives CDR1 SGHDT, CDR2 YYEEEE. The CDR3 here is CASSITVQGGNTGELFF. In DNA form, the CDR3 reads TGTGCCAGCAGCATTACGGTACAGGGCGGTAACACCGGGGAGCTGTTTTTT.

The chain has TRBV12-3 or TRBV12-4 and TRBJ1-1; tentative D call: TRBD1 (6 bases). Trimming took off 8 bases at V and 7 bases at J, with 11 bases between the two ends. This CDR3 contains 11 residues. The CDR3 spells CASSEGVEAFF. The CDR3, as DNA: TGTGCCAGCTCTGAGGGGGTTGAAGCTTTCTTT.

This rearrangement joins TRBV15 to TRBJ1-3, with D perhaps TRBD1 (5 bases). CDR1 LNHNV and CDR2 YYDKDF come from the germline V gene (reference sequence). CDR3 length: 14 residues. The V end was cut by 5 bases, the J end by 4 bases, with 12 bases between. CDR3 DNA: TGTGCCACCAGCGGGACTGGCGCGGGAAACACCATATATTTT. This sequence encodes CATSGTGAGNTIYF. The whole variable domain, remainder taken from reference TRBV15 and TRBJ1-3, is DAMVIQNPRYQVTQFGKPVTLSCSQTLNHNVMYWYQQKSSQAPKLLFHYYDKDFNNEADTPDNFQSRRPNTSFCFLDIRSPGLGDTAMYLCATSGTGAGNTIYFGEGSWLTVV.

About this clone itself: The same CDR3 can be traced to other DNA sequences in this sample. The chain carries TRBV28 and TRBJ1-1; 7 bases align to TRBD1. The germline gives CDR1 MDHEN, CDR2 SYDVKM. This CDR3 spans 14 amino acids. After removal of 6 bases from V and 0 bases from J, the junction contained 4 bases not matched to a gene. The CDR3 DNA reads TGTGCCAGCAGACGGGACAGCTTGAACACTGAAGCTTTCTTT. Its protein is CASRRDSLNTEAFF.

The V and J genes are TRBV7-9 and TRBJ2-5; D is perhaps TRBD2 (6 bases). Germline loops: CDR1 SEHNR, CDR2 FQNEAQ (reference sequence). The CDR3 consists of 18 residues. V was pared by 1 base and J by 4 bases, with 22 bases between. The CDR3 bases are TGTGCCAGCAGCTTAGTACTCAGGGACTTCTCGTGGGGAGAGACCCAGTACTTC. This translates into CASSLVLRDFSWGETQYF.

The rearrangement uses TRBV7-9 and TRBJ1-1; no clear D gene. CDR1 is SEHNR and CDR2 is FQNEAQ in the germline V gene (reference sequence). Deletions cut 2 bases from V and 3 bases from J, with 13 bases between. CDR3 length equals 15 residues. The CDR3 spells CASSLQSLSHTEAFF. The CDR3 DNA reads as TGTGCCAGCAGCTTACAATCACTAAGTCACACTGAAGCTTTCTTT.

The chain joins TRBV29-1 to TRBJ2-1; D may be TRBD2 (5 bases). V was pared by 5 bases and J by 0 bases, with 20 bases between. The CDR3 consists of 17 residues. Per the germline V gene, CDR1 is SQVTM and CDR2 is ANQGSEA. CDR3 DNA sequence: TGCAGCGTTCATGCTGGTCTAGCTGGGTACTCCTACAATGAGCAGTTCTTC. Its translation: CSVHAGLAGYSYNEQFF.

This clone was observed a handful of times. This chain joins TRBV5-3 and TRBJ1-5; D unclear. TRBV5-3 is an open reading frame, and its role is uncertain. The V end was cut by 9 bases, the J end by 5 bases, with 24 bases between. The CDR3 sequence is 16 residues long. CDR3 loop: CANLVRTFEWYQPQHF. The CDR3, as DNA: TGTGCCAACCTGGTCAGGACTTTTGAGTGGTATCAGCCCCAGCATTTT.

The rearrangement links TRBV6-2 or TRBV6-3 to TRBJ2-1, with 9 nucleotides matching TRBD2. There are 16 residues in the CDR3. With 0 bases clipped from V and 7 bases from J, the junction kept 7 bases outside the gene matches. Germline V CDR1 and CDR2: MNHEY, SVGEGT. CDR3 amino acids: CASSYSQAGGGNEQFF. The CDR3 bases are TGTGCCAGCAGTTACTCCCAGGCGGGAGGGGGTAATGAGCAGTTCTTC.

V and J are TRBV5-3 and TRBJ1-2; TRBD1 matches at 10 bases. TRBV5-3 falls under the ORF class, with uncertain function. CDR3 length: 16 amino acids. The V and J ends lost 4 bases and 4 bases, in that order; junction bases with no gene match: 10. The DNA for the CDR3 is TGTGCCAGAAGCCTAACCGGGACAGGGGTCTTCTATGGCTACACCTTC. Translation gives CARSLTGTGVFYGYTF.

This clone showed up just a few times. In DNA form, the CDR3 reads TGTGCCAGTAGTATACCGAGCACAGATACGCAGTATTTT. Translation gives CASSIPSTDTQYF. This sequence joins TRBV19 and TRBJ2-3, with unresolved D. The CDR3 spans 13 residues. Trimming stripped 2 bases from V and 0 bases from J, with 3 bases between. Germline-derived CDR1 and CDR2 are LNHDA and SQIVND (reference sequence).

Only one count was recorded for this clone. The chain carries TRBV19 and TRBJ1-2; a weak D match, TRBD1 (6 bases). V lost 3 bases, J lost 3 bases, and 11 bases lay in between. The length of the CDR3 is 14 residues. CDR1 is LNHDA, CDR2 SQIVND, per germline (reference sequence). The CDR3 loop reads CASSIPGGYYGYTF. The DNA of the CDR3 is TGTGCCAGTAGTATCCCGGGGGGCTACTATGGCTACACCTTC.

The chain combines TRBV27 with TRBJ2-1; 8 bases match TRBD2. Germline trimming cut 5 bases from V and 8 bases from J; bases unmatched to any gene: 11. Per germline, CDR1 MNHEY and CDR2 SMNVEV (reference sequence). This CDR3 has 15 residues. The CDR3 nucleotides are TGTGCCAGCAGTCCAACCGGGACTAGTAGGGATGAGCAGTTCTTC. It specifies CASSPTGTSRDEQFF.

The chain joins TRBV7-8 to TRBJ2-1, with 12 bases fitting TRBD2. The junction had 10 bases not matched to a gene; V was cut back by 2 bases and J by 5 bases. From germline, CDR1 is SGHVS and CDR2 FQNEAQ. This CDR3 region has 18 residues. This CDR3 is CASSLPRRLAGAHNEQFF. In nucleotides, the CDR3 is TGTGCCAGCAGCTTACCCCGCCGACTAGCGGGAGCCCACAATGAGCAGTTCTTC.

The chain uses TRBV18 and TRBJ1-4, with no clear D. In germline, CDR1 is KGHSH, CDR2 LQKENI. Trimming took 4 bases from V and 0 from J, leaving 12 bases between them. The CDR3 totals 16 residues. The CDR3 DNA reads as TGTGCCAGCTCACTTGCCTCCTCGGCAACTAATGAAAAACTGTTTTTT. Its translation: CASSLASSATNEKLFF.

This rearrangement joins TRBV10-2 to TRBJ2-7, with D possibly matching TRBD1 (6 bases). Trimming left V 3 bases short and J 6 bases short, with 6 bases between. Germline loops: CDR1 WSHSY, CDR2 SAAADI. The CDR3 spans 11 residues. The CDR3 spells CASSEGGEQYF. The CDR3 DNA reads TGCGCCAGCAGTGAAGGGGGCGAGCAGTACTTC.

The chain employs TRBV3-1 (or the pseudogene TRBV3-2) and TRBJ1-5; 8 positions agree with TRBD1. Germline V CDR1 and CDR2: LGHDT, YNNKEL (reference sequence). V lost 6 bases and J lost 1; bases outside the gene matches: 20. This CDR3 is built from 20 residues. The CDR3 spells CASSPSPGTGRSSSNQPQHF. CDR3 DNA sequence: TGTGCCAGCAGTCCTTCCCCCGGGACAGGTAGATCTAGCAGCAATCAGCCCCAGCATTTT.

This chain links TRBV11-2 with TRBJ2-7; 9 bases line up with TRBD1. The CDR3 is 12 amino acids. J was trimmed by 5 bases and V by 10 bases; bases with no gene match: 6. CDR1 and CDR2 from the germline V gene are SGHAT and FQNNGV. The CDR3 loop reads CATGQGFDEQYF. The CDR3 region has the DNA TGTGCCACCGGACAGGGGTTCGACGAGCAGTACTTC.

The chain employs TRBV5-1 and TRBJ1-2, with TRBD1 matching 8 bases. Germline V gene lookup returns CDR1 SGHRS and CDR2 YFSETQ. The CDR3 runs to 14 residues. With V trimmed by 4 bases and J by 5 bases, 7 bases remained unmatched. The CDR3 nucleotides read TGCGCCAGCAGCATCGGACAGGGTGGATATGGCTACACCTTC. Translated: CASSIGQGGYGYTF.